These 5 T cell receptor beta chains originate from one sample sequenced in a study of beta chain features in type 1 diabetes. Study-level findings and limits: Significant though moderate, a shortening of TCRB CDR3s appeared in all four CD4+ subsets of Type 1 diabetes patients.

cDNA synthesis used the whole RNA isolate, giving expressed TCRB sequences. Sequencing was performed with immunoSEQ multiplex PCR; in TCRdb, only in-frame clones are kept and a portion is missing. Found here are roughly 730,000 clones, roughly an eighth of them singletons; the top ten hold roughly 0.022%. No cognate antigen is known for these TCRs. The sequencing sample was made of naive CD4+ T cells from blood. The receptors derive from a man aged 18 to 35 with type 1 diabetes.

V gene TRBV5-1 combines with J gene TRBJ1-1; 8 nucleotides line up with TRBD1. The J segment lost 5 bases and the V segment lost 0 bases, leaving 3 bases of the junction unmatched. CDR1 and CDR2 from the germline V gene are SGHRS and YFSETQ. This CDR3 has 14 residues. CDR3 sequence (DNA): TGCGCCAGCAGCTTGGAAACAGGGGGGACTGAAGCTTTCTTT. Protein sequence: CASSLETGGTEAFF. The whole variable domain, filled in from reference TRBV5-1 and TRBJ1-1, reads KAGVTQTPRYLIKTRGQQVTLSCSPISGHRSVSWYQQTPGQGLQFLFEYFSETQRNKGNFPGRFSGRQFSNSRSEMNVSTLELGDSALYLCASSLETGGTEAFFGQGTRLTVV.

The chain joins TRBV2 to TRBJ1-5; D possibly corresponds to TRBD1 (5 bases). The CDR3 contains 13 residues. V was pared by 2 bases and J by 5 bases, with 7 bases between. The germline V gene has CDR1 SNHLY and CDR2 FYNNEI. The CDR3, as DNA: TGTGCCAGCAGTGAACGGGGGGATCAGCCCCAGCATTTT. Translating gives CASSERGDQPQHF. The full variable domain, with the rest looked up from reference TRBV2 and TRBJ1-5, is EPEVTQTPSHQVTQMGQEVILRCVPISNHLYFYWYRQILGQKVEFLVSFYNNEISEKSEIFDDQFSVERPDGSNFTLKIRSTKLEDSAMYFCASSERGDQPQHFGDGTRLSIL.

This clone was found a few times. The chain carries TRBV6-5 and TRBJ1-2; no reliable D call. The germline V gene has CDR1 MNHEY and CDR2 SVGAGI. CDR3 size: 14 residues. Trimming left V 4 bases short and J 0 bases short, with 9 bases between. CDR3 coding DNA: TGTGCCAGCAGTTCTACAGTCCCTAACTATGGCTACACCTTC. As protein: CASSSTVPNYGYTF.

The rearrangement uses TRBV5-4 and TRBJ2-1; D ambiguous. Germline assignment: CDR1 SGHNT and CDR2 YYREEE (reference sequence). V was cut by 0 bases and J by 4 bases, with 20 bases left in between. This CDR3 comprises 18 residues. The DNA for the CDR3 is TGTGCCAGCAGCTTGGCCGGAGTCGGTCTAGGGCTTTACAATGAGCAGTTCTTC. This translates into CASSLAGVGLGLYNEQFF.

The CDR3 DNA is TGTGCCAGTATCCCTCGGCCCGGGACCGGGGAGCTGTTTTTT. Amino acids: CASIPRPGTGELFF. The V and J genes are TRBV19 and TRBJ2-2; D gene unclear. The V gene's germline CDR1 is LNHDA and CDR2 SQIVND (reference sequence). V was trimmed by 7 bases and J by 5 bases, leaving 14 bases between them. The CDR3 is made up of 14 amino acids.